These T cell receptor beta chains were read from a single sample in a study of cytomegalovirus exposure and HLA in healthy donors. Measured with immunoSEQ multiplex PCR; TCRdb has only the in-frame clones, and not every one. The profile shows hundreds of thousands of clones, over 75% of them singletons. The sample consisted of PBMCs. Receptors originate from a woman between 18 and 29 years old in good health and CMV-seronegative. Each CDR3 is given with its conserved first and last residue. The order of the fields is D gene, J gene, CDR3 length, V gene, clone size, CDR3 protein, CDR3 DNA. D genes are given only for firm matches. Size is omitted from some rows. Given values are once, few, many or a class for expanded clones.

D gene: -; J gene: TRBJ2-7; CDR3 length: 14; V gene: TRBV9; clone size: -; CDR3 protein: CASSVAGRSYEQYF; CDR3 DNA: TGTGCCAGCAGCGTAGCTGGTAGAAGCTACGAGCAGTACTTC
D gene: -; J gene: TRBJ1-5; CDR3 length: 16; V gene: TRBV9; clone size: -; CDR3 protein: CASSEGAEYSNQPQHF; CDR3 DNA: TGTGCCAGCAGCGAAGGGGCGGAGTATAGCAATCAGCCCCAGCATTTT
D gene: -; J gene: TRBJ2-7; CDR3 length: 15; V gene: TRBV6-5; clone size: -; CDR3 protein: CASSYGTTGRYEQYF; CDR3 DNA: TGTGCCAGCAGTTACGGGACGACAGGACGCTACGAGCAGTACTTC
D gene: TRBD2; J gene: TRBJ2-1; CDR3 length: 17; V gene: TRBV29-1; clone size: -; CDR3 protein: CSVVRASGSPIYNEQFF; CDR3 DNA: TGCAGCGTTGTTAGGGCTAGCGGGAGCCCCATATACAATGAGCAGTTCTTC
D gene: -; J gene: TRBJ1-1; CDR3 length: 11; V gene: TRBV30; clone size: -; CDR3 protein: CAWKLPGIAFF; CDR3 DNA: TGTGCCTGGAAGCTCCCCGGGATTGCTTTCTTT
D gene: TRBD1; J gene: TRBJ2-6; CDR3 length: 18; V gene: TRBV25-1; clone size: -; CDR3 protein: CASSGPQGAHSGANVLTF; CDR3 DNA: TGTGCCAGCAGTGGACCACAGGGGGCCCACTCTGGGGCCAACGTCCTGACTTTC
D gene: -; J gene: TRBJ2-7; CDR3 length: 15; V gene: TRBV27; clone size: -; CDR3 protein: CASSFAGRGRYEQYF; CDR3 DNA: TGTGCCAGCAGTTTCGCGGGCAGGGGCCGATACGAGCAGTACTTC
D gene: -; J gene: TRBJ2-1; CDR3 length: 16; V gene: TRBV9; clone size: -; CDR3 protein: CASSVDAQGVVNEQFF; CDR3 DNA: TGTGCCAGCAGCGTAGATGCACAGGGAGTAGTCAATGAGCAGTTCTTC
D gene: TRBD1; J gene: TRBJ2-3; CDR3 length: 16; V gene: TRBV10-2; clone size: -; CDR3 protein: CASSKRDRASTDTQYF; CDR3 DNA: TGCGCCAGCAGTAAACGCGACAGGGCTAGCACAGATACGCAGTATTTT
D gene: -; J gene: TRBJ1-6; CDR3 length: 16; V gene: TRBV7-9; clone size: -; CDR3 protein: CASSLTGPQERSPLHF; CDR3 DNA: TGTGCCAGCAGCCTGACAGGCCCCCAGGAGAGATCACCCCTCCACTTT
D gene: TRBD2; J gene: TRBJ2-1; CDR3 length: 18; V gene: TRBV7-3; clone size: -; CDR3 protein: CASSSQPALAASYNEQFF; CDR3 DNA: TGTGCCAGCAGCTCCCAGCCGGCGCTAGCGGCTTCCTACAATGAGCAGTTCTTC
D gene: TRBD1; J gene: TRBJ1-2; CDR3 length: 15; V gene: TRBV27; clone size: once; CDR3 protein: CASRVKVTGNYGYTF; CDR3 DNA: TGTGCCAGCAGAGTGAAAGTGACAGGGAACTATGGCTACACCTTC
D gene: TRBD1; J gene: TRBJ1-2; CDR3 length: 15; V gene: TRBV6-5; clone size: -; CDR3 protein: CASSTRTGRANGYTF; CDR3 DNA: TGTGCCAGCAGTACACGGACAGGGCGAGCGAATGGCTACACCTTC
D gene: -; J gene: TRBJ1-1; CDR3 length: 14; V gene: TRBV19; clone size: once; CDR3 protein: CASSITRVNTEAFF; CDR3 DNA: TGTGCCAGTAGTATTACCAGGGTTAACACTGAAGCTTTCTTT
D gene: TRBD1; J gene: TRBJ1-2; CDR3 length: 13; V gene: TRBV6-1; clone size: -; CDR3 protein: CASSETGGYGYTF; CDR3 DNA: TGTGCCAGCAGTGAGACAGGGGGCTATGGCTACACCTTC
D gene: TRBD1; J gene: TRBJ1-1; CDR3 length: 15; V gene: TRBV7-2; clone size: few; CDR3 protein: CASSIRDRANTEAFF; CDR3 DNA: TGTGCCAGCAGCATCCGGGACAGGGCTAACACTGAAGCTTTCTTT
D gene: TRBD2; J gene: TRBJ2-7; CDR3 length: 13; V gene: TRBV6-6; clone size: -; CDR3 protein: CASSSGRGYEQYF; CDR3 DNA: TGTGCCAGCAGTAGCGGGAGGGGGTACGAGCAGTACTTC
D gene: -; J gene: TRBJ1-2; CDR3 length: 14; V gene: TRBV6-5; clone size: -; CDR3 protein: CASSYADSSYGYTF; CDR3 DNA: TGTGCCAGCAGTTACGCGGACAGTTCCTATGGCTACACCTTC
D gene: TRBD1; J gene: TRBJ2-1; CDR3 length: 15; V gene: TRBV27; clone size: -; CDR3 protein: CASSLWDRENNEQFF; CDR3 DNA: TGTGCCAGCAGTTTATGGGACAGGGAAAACAATGAGCAGTTCTTC
D gene: -; J gene: TRBJ2-7; CDR3 length: 14; V gene: TRBV28; clone size: -; CDR3 protein: CASSLDSPLTGQYF; CDR3 DNA: TGTGCCAGCAGCTTGGACAGTCCCCTAACGGGGCAGTACTTC
D gene: -; J gene: TRBJ2-7; CDR3 length: 16; V gene: TRBV25-1; clone size: -; CDR3 protein: CASSENRPRETYEQYF; CDR3 DNA: TGTGCCAGCAGTGAAAATAGGCCGAGGGAAACCTACGAGCAGTACTTC
D gene: -; J gene: TRBJ1-2; CDR3 length: 14; V gene: TRBV27; clone size: -; CDR3 protein: CASSFVGGSYGYTF; CDR3 DNA: TGTGCCAGCAGTTTTGTGGGGGGAAGCTATGGCTACACCTTC
D gene: TRBD2; J gene: TRBJ2-7; CDR3 length: 14; V gene: TRBV27; clone size: -; CDR3 protein: CASSLSRGVFQQYF; CDR3 DNA: TGTGCCAGCAGTTTATCGCGGGGGGTTTTCCAGCAGTACTTC
D gene: TRBD2; J gene: TRBJ2-7; CDR3 length: 18; V gene: TRBV18; clone size: -; CDR3 protein: CASSPRGLAGGPGYEQYF; CDR3 DNA: TGTGCCAGCTCACCACGAGGACTAGCGGGAGGGCCGGGCTACGAGCAGTACTTC
D gene: -; J gene: TRBJ2-2; CDR3 length: 16; V gene: TRBV27; clone size: -; CDR3 protein: CASTLRGIANTGELFF; CDR3 DNA: TGTGCCAGCACCCTAAGGGGGATTGCGAACACCGGGGAGCTGTTTTTT
D gene: -; J gene: TRBJ2-2; CDR3 length: 12; V gene: TRBV5-4; clone size: -; CDR3 protein: CASSPRAGELFF; CDR3 DNA: TGTGCCAGCAGCCCCCGCGCCGGGGAGCTGTTTTTT
D gene: -; J gene: TRBJ2-2; CDR3 length: 12; V gene: TRBV2; clone size: few; CDR3 protein: CASSPFAGELFF; CDR3 DNA: TGTGCCAGCAGTCCTTTTGCCGGGGAGCTGTTTTTT
D gene: TRBD2; J gene: TRBJ2-7; CDR3 length: 15; V gene: TRBV5-6; clone size: -; CDR3 protein: CASSGRREIFYEQYF; CDR3 DNA: TGTGCCAGCAGCGGGCGGCGGGAGATCTTTTACGAGCAGTACTTC
D gene: TRBD2; J gene: TRBJ2-1; CDR3 length: 15; V gene: TRBV6-1; clone size: once; CDR3 protein: CASSRVGTSANEQFF; CDR3 DNA: TGTGCCAGCAGTCGAGTGGGGACTAGCGCCAATGAGCAGTTCTTC
D gene: -; J gene: TRBJ1-6; CDR3 length: 16; V gene: TRBV18; clone size: once; CDR3 protein: CASSPRVGSYNSPLHF; CDR3 DNA: TGTGCCAGCTCACCTCGGGTCGGCTCCTATAATTCACCCCTCCACTTT
D gene: -; J gene: TRBJ1-2; CDR3 length: 15; V gene: TRBV2; clone size: -; CDR3 protein: CASSDAGASPYGYTF; CDR3 DNA: TGTGCCAGCAGTGATGCGGGGGCTTCACCTTATGGCTACACCTTC
D gene: TRBD2; J gene: TRBJ2-7; CDR3 length: 17; V gene: TRBV7-2; clone size: -; CDR3 protein: CASSLALRAAGPYEQYF; CDR3 DNA: TGTGCCAGCAGCTTAGCGCTTCGGGCAGCGGGGCCCTACGAGCAGTACTTC
D gene: -; J gene: TRBJ2-5; CDR3 length: 14; V gene: TRBV27; clone size: once; CDR3 protein: CASSPQGTGETQYF; CDR3 DNA: TGTGCCAGCAGTCCCCAGGGGACGGGGGAGACCCAGTACTTC
D gene: TRBD1; J gene: TRBJ2-7; CDR3 length: 13; V gene: TRBV30; clone size: -; CDR3 protein: CAGTGTGVHEQYF; CDR3 DNA: TGTGCCGGCACCGGGACAGGGGTCCACGAGCAGTACTTC
D gene: -; J gene: TRBJ1-2; CDR3 length: 20; V gene: TRBV4-1; clone size: -; CDR3 protein: CASRGSRPGGKGPTNYGYTF; CDR3 DNA: TGCGCCAGCAGGGGCTCCCGACCCGGGGGGAAGGGACCAACTAACTATGGCTACACCTTC
D gene: -; J gene: TRBJ2-2; CDR3 length: 14; V gene: TRBV4-3; clone size: -; CDR3 protein: CASRETSRTGELFF; CDR3 DNA: TGCGCCAGCAGGGAAACTAGTCGCACCGGGGAGCTGTTTTTT
D gene: TRBD2; J gene: TRBJ2-7; CDR3 length: 15; V gene: TRBV4-1; clone size: -; CDR3 protein: CASSQGLAENYEQYF; CDR3 DNA: TGCGCCAGCAGCCAAGGACTAGCGGAGAACTACGAGCAGTACTTC
D gene: -; J gene: TRBJ2-3; CDR3 length: 12; V gene: TRBV13; clone size: -; CDR3 protein: CASSLVERTQYF; CDR3 DNA: TGTGCCAGCAGCTTAGTTGAGCGTACGCAGTATTTT
D gene: -; J gene: TRBJ2-7; CDR3 length: 15; V gene: TRBV6-5; clone size: -; CDR3 protein: CASSYSGGINYEQYF; CDR3 DNA: TGTGCCAGCAGTTACTCGGGCGGGATCAACTACGAGCAGTACTTC
D gene: -; J gene: TRBJ2-5; CDR3 length: 16; V gene: TRBV18; clone size: -; CDR3 protein: CASSPRVLDRQETQYF; CDR3 DNA: TGTGCCAGCTCACCACGGGTTCTAGATAGACAAGAGACCCAGTACTTC
D gene: -; J gene: TRBJ2-2; CDR3 length: 14; V gene: TRBV15; clone size: -; CDR3 protein: CATSRQGGTGELFF; CDR3 DNA: TGTGCCACCAGCAGACAAGGGGGCACCGGGGAGCTGTTTTTT
D gene: -; J gene: TRBJ2-5; CDR3 length: 14; V gene: TRBV5-4; clone size: -; CDR3 protein: CASSFRSDQETQYF; CDR3 DNA: TGTGCCAGCAGCTTCAGGTCGGACCAAGAGACCCAGTACTTC
D gene: -; J gene: TRBJ2-3; CDR3 length: 14; V gene: TRBV27; clone size: -; CDR3 protein: CASSLRGSTDTQYF; CDR3 DNA: TGTGCCAGCAGTTTACGGGGGAGCACAGATACGCAGTATTTT
D gene: TRBD1; J gene: TRBJ2-1; CDR3 length: 15; V gene: TRBV9; clone size: -; CDR3 protein: CASSVGDRGRNEQFF; CDR3 DNA: TGTGCCAGCAGCGTAGGGGACAGGGGGAGGAATGAGCAGTTCTTC
D gene: -; J gene: TRBJ1-2; CDR3 length: 13; V gene: TRBV15; clone size: -; CDR3 protein: CATSRDGGDGYTF; CDR3 DNA: TGTGCCACCAGCAGAGATGGGGGCGATGGCTACACCTTC
D gene: -; J gene: TRBJ2-1; CDR3 length: 17; V gene: TRBV4-1; clone size: -; CDR3 protein: CASSQESGQGNYNEQFF; CDR3 DNA: TGCGCCAGCAGCCAAGAGTCCGGGCAGGGGAATTACAATGAGCAGTTCTTC
D gene: -; J gene: TRBJ1-6; CDR3 length: 14; V gene: TRBV11-2; clone size: -; CDR3 protein: CASSLFNRGSPLHF; CDR3 DNA: TGTGCCAGCAGCCTTTTTAACCGAGGGTCACCCCTCCACTTT
D gene: -; J gene: TRBJ1-2; CDR3 length: 12; V gene: TRBV29-1; clone size: -; CDR3 protein: CSVEGELYGYTF; CDR3 DNA: TGCAGCGTTGAAGGAGAGCTCTATGGCTACACCTTC
D gene: TRBD1; J gene: TRBJ1-4; CDR3 length: 15; V gene: TRBV19; clone size: once; CDR3 protein: CASSRTGTGDEKLFF; CDR3 DNA: TGTGCCAGTAGCCGTACCGGGACAGGGGATGAAAAACTGTTTTTT
D gene: -; J gene: TRBJ2-1; CDR3 length: 13; V gene: TRBV19; clone size: -; CDR3 protein: CATLVPVNNEQFF; CDR3 DNA: TGTGCCACCCTCGTCCCCGTTAACAATGAGCAGTTCTTC
D gene: -; J gene: TRBJ2-2; CDR3 length: 13; V gene: TRBV28; clone size: -; CDR3 protein: CASRLGGTGELFF; CDR3 DNA: TGTGCCAGCAGACTAGGGGGTACCGGGGAGCTGTTTTTT
D gene: -; J gene: TRBJ2-2; CDR3 length: 14; V gene: TRBV6-5; clone size: -; CDR3 protein: CASKTDYSPGELFF; CDR3 DNA: TGTGCCAGCAAAACGGACTATTCCCCCGGGGAGCTGTTTTTT
D gene: -; J gene: TRBJ2-7; CDR3 length: 14; V gene: TRBV9; clone size: -; CDR3 protein: CASSGRGNSYEQYF; CDR3 DNA: TGTGCCAGCAGCGGACGCGGGAACTCCTACGAGCAGTACTTC
D gene: TRBD1; J gene: TRBJ2-7; CDR3 length: 14; V gene: TRBV4-1; clone size: -; CDR3 protein: CASSQQGTGDEQYF; CDR3 DNA: TGCGCCAGCAGCCAGCAAGGGACAGGCGACGAGCAGTACTTC